The clone carrying this TCR beta chain was observed a handful of times. The antigen is undetermined. This record belongs to a study of CD8+ T cells in alopecia areata. Sampling of alopecia areata patients yielded lesional scalp punch biopsies as well as peripheral blood. Overall study results and limits: Clonality in lesional scalp, especially alopecia totalis/universalis, exceeded that of normal scalp. Sequencing of scalp tissue also captures the resident alphabeta T cells of normal skin. Patients displayed less clarity in TCR sharing than mice, a finding possibly related to HLA.

cDNA serving as the sequencing template came from extracted, reverse transcribed RNA. Produced via immunoSEQ multiplex PCR; TCRdb's table is partial and in-frame only. The data contain about 120,000 clones, 47% of them singletons. Germline assignment: CDR1 SQVTM and CDR2 ANQGSEA. V lost 6 bases, J lost 2 bases, and 4 bases stayed unmatched. This CDR3 comprises 13 residues. J is TRBJ1-5 and V is TRBV29-1; 7 nucleotides match TRBD1. The sample was NKG2D-low CD8+ T cells sorted from blood. This TCR was sampled from a human donor with alopecia areata. The CDR3 is CSVGTGGNQPQHF. The CDR3 nucleotides are TGCAGCGTGGGCACAGGGGGCAATCAGCCCCAGCATTTT.